What follows are 17 T cell receptor beta chains derived from one specimen sequenced in a study of neurological immune-mediated disorders. TCRdb analysed the 5' RACE reads with MiXCR anew, one entry per CDR3 protein. Of about 76,000 distinct CDR3 sequences in the sample, roughly 15% were seen once. Material for sequencing was PBMCs. The receptors were gathered from a woman aged 40 to 49 in good health.

This clonotype has ten or more counts. The J gene is TRBJ1-5, the V gene TRBV6-5; possible D gene TRBD1, 6 bases. Trimming pared 5 bases from V and 3 bases from J, leaving 14 bases between. CDR1 is MNHEY and CDR2 is SVGAGI in the germline V gene. This CDR3 region has 15 residues. This chain's CDR3 is CASSKGWGLNQPQHF. Written as DNA, the CDR3 is TGTGCCAGCAGTAAGGGGTGGGGGCTCAATCAGCCCCAGCATTTT.

The chain recombines TRBV7-2 with TRBJ2-1; a possible D gene is TRBD2 (6 bases). V was trimmed by 1 base and J by 5 bases, leaving 18 bases between them. Germline lookup yields CDR1 SGHTA and CDR2 FQGNSA. The CDR3 runs to 17 residues. This chain's CDR3 is CASSLVADWRANNEQFF. CDR3 DNA: TGTGCCAGCAGCTTAGTAGCGGATTGGCGGGCAAACAATGAGCAGTTCTTC.

This clonotype was counted only a few times. The chain employs TRBV7-7 and TRBJ2-5; the match to TRBD2 covers 10 bases. The CDR3 loop spans 13 amino acids. Germline CDR1 and CDR2: SSHAT and FNYEAQ (reference sequence). V lost 4 bases, J lost 10 bases, and 6 bases stayed unmatched. CDR3 in amino acids: CASSSGLAIDQYF. The CDR3 bases are TGTGCCAGCAGCTCGGGACTAGCGATCGACCAGTACTTC.

In its sample, this clonotype was seen many times. In DNA form, the CDR3 reads TGTGCCAGCAGCCGTAACAGGAACCAAGAGACCCAGTACTTC. It yields the protein CASSRNRNQETQYF. This chain joins TRBV14 and TRBJ2-5, with D possibly TRBD1 on 5 matching bases. CDR3 size: 14 residues. With 4 bases removed from V and 0 bases from J, the gap between germline ends came to 9 bases. Germline V gene lookup returns CDR1 SGHDN and CDR2 FVKESK. Full variable domain (rest looked up from reference TRBV14 and TRBJ2-5): EAGVTQFPSHSVIEKGQTVTLRCDPISGHDNLYWYRRVMGKEIKFLLHFVKESKQDESGMPNNRFLAERTGGTYSTLKVQPAELEDSGVYFCASSRNRNQETQYFGPGTRLLVL.

This clonotype occurred many times. This chain connects TRBV7-2 to TRBJ2-1, with 16 positions matching TRBD2. Trimming cost V 0 bases and J 9 bases; bases outside gene matches: 2. The CDR3 sequence is 16 residues long. Germline V lookup: CDR1 SGHTA, CDR2 FQGNSA. The CDR3 loop is CASSLAGTSGGGEQFF. The CDR3 DNA follows: TGTGCCAGCAGCTTAGCGGGGACTAGCGGGGGGGGTGAGCAGTTCTTC. The full variable domain, with the rest looked up from reference TRBV7-2 and TRBJ2-1, is GAGVSQSPSNKVTEKGKDVELRCDPISGHTALYWYRQSLGQGLEFLIYFQGNSAPDKSGLPSDRFSAERTGGSVSTLTIQRTQQEDSAVYLCASSLAGTSGGGEQFFGPGTRLTVL.

This clonotype was counted ten times or more. CDR3 nucleotides: TGTGCCAGCAGCCAAGTGGACAGACCCTATGGCTACACCTTC. Its protein is CASSQVDRPYGYTF. The genes are TRBV14 and TRBJ1-2; TRBD1 is a possible D gene (6 bases). V was pared by 1 base and J by 4 bases, with 10 bases between. The CDR3 contains 14 residues. Per germline, CDR1 SGHDN and CDR2 FVKESK.

In its sample, this clonotype was seen many times. The chain is built from TRBV28 and TRBJ1-2; 9 nucleotides match TRBD1. This CDR3 comprises 15 residues. Germline CDR1 is MDHEN and CDR2 is SYDVKM. Unmatched junction bases numbered 10, after V lost 6 bases and J lost 5 bases. The CDR3 bases are TGTGCCAGCAGGACTACAGGGGGCACTAGGTATGGCTACACCTTC. It yields the protein CASRTTGGTRYGYTF.

This chain uses TRBV20-1 with TRBJ1-5; no clear D. The CDR3 covers 16 residues. The V gene's germline CDR1 is DFQATT and CDR2 SNEGSKA (reference sequence). The ends were cut back, 3 bases at V and 3 bases at J, with 18 bases in the middle. The CDR3 DNA is TGCAGTGCTAGTATACCCACCCGGCAGCTCAATCAGCCCCAGCATTTT. Its translation: CSASIPTRQLNQPQHF.

This clonotype was recorded at least ten times. CDR3 residues: CASSGPGQITGELFF. CDR3 DNA: TGTGCCAGCAGCGGACCGGGACAGATCACCGGGGAGCTGTTTTTT. V and J are TRBV9 and TRBJ2-2, with 7 bases matching TRBD1. The CDR3 runs 15 residues. CDR1 is SGDLS and CDR2 is YYNGEE in the germline V gene. Losses at the gene ends were 3 bases for V and 4 bases for J; bases not matched to a gene: 6.

This clonotype was counted a few times. The chain employs TRBV5-5 and TRBJ2-5; D not certain. Germline-derived CDR1 and CDR2 are SGHKS and YYEKEE (reference sequence). The V end lost 0 bases, the J end lost 5 bases, and 11 bases lay between the germline ends. There are 14 residues in the CDR3. The CDR3 nucleotides read TGTGCCAGCAGCTTGGGCGGCCCCAGGGAGACCCAGTACTTC. Translated: CASSLGGPRETQYF.

This clonotype was found many times. DNA for the CDR3: TGCGCCAGCAGCTTGGAATGGGGTTTGAACACTGAAGCTTTCTTT. This encodes CASSLEWGLNTEAFF. The chain uses TRBV5-1 and TRBJ1-1; unclear D gene. The CDR3 runs to 15 residues. The V gene lost 0 bases and the J gene lost 0 bases, with 9 bases spanning the gap. The V gene's germline CDR1 is SGHRS and CDR2 YFSETQ.

This clonotype was counted many times. J is TRBJ2-2 and V is TRBV3-1; 9 bases match TRBD1. Germline V gene sequence: CDR1 LGHDT, CDR2 YNNKEL (reference sequence). V lost 3 bases and J lost 1; bases outside the gene matches: 6. This CDR3 contains 17 residues. CDR3 residues: CASSQEGQGLNTGELFF. For the CDR3, the DNA is TGTGCCAGCAGCCAGGAGGGACAGGGCCTGAACACCGGGGAGCTGTTTTTT. The full variable domain, in which reference TRBV3-1 and TRBJ2-2 provide the parts outside the CDR3, is DTAVSQTPKYLVTQMGNDKSIKCEQNLGHDTMYWYKQDSKKFLKIMFSYNNKELIINETVPNRFSPKSPDKAHLNLHINSLELGDSAVYFCASSQEGQGLNTGELFFGEGSRLTVL.

The table lists this clonotype with many counts. The V call is TRBV5-1, the J call TRBJ1-1; D unresolved. V was cut by 1 base and J by 2 bases, with 9 bases left in between. There are 14 residues in the CDR3. From germline, CDR1 is SGHRS and CDR2 YFSETQ. The chain's CDR3 is CASSLLYSNTEAFF. The DNA for the CDR3 is TGCGCCAGCAGCTTGCTTTATTCAAACACTGAAGCTTTCTTT. Full variable domain (missing parts from reference TRBV5-1 and TRBJ1-1): KAGVTQTPRYLIKTRGQQVTLSCSPISGHRSVSWYQQTPGQGLQFLFEYFSETQRNKGNFPGRFSGRQFSNSRSEMNVSTLELGDSALYLCASSLLYSNTEAFFGQGTRLTVV.

This clonotype was counted at least ten times. The chain couples TRBV4-3 to TRBJ1-2; D is ambiguous. Germline V gene sequence: CDR1 LGHNA, CDR2 YSLEER. The CDR3 loop spans 14 amino acids. V was clipped by 0 bases and J by 1 base, with 6 bases between them. CDR3 in DNA: TGCGCCAGCAGCCAAGATCCGAATAACTATGGCTACACCTTC. Translation: CASSQDPNNYGYTF.

This clonotype was found many times. This sequence joins TRBV24-1 and TRBJ2-2, with D tentatively TRBD1 (6 bases). Germline CDR1 reads KGHDR; CDR2 reads SFDVKD. The V and J ends lost 9 bases and 5 bases respectively, with 15 bases between them. There are 14 residues in the CDR3. CDR3 nucleotides: TGTGCCACCTCCAGGGGCGATCGAACCGGGGAGCTGTTTTTT. It codes for CATSRGDRTGELFF.

This clonotype was seen at least ten times. This sequence joins TRBV28 and TRBJ2-5; TRBD2 aligns across 13 bases. V lost 7 bases, J lost 3 bases, and 14 bases stayed unmatched. The CDR3 runs to 18 residues. Germline assignment: CDR1 MDHEN and CDR2 SYDVKM. In DNA, the CDR3 is TGTGCCAGCACCCACGCGGGACTAGCGGGGACGACTGAAGAGACCCAGTACTTC. Protein: CASTHAGLAGTTEETQYF.

There are a few counts of this clonotype. The chain has TRBV7-2 and TRBJ2-7; D is undetermined. The germline gives CDR1 SGHTA, CDR2 FQGNSA. The CDR3 runs 13 residues. V was shortened by 2 bases and J by 1 base, with 6 bases between the two germline ends. The CDR3 bases are TGTGCCAGCAGCTTAAGTCGGTCCTACGAGCAGTACGTC. As protein: CASSLSRSYEQYV.